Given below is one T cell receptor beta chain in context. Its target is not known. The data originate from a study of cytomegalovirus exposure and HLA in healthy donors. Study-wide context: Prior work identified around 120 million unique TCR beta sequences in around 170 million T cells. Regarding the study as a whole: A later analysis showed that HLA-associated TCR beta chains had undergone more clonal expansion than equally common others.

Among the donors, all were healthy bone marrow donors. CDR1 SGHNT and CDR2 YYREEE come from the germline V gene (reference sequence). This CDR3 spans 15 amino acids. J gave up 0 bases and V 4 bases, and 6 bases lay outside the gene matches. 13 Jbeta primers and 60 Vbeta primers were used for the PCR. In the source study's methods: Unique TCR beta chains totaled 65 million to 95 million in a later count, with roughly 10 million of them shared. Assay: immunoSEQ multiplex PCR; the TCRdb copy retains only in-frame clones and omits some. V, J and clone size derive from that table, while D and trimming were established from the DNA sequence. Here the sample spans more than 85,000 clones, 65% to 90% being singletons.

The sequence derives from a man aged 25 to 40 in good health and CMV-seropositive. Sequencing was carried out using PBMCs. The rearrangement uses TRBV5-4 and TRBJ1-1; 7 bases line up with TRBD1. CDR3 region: CASSKTGDMNTEAFF. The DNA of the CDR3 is TGTGCCAGCAGCAAAACAGGGGATATGAACACTGAAGCTTTCTTT.